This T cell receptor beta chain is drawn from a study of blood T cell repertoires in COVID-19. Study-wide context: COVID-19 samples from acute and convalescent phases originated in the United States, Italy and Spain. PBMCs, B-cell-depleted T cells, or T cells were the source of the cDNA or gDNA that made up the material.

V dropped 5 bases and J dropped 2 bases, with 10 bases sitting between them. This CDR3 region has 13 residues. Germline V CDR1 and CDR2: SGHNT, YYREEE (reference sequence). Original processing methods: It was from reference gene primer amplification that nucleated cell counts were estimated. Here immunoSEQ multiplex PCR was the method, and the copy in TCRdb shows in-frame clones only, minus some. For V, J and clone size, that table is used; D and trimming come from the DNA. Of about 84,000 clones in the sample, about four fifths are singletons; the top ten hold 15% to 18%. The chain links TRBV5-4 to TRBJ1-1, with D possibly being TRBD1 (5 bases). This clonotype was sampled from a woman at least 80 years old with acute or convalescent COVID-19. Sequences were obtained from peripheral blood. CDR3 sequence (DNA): TGTGCCAGCAGGCAGGGAATTAACACTGAAGCTTTCTTT. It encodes CASRQGINTEAFF.